The 28 T cell receptor beta chains below come from one sample, sequenced in a study of PD-L1 blockade in urothelial cancer (dated by TCRdb to 2016 to 2017). Libraries came from the immunoSEQ multiplex PCR assay. Imported from immuneACCESS, the table was reduced by TCRdb to in-frame sequences with V and J called. These copies leave out some clones; in studies compared against another copy, an unresolved V gene accounts for under half, and the cause of the remainder is not known. The sample table lists 33,000 or so clones, 65% to 90% of them with a count of one. Jointly, the top ten make up 6.8% of the sample. The intended sense of this specimen's time point label: pretreatment peripheral blood. The sample in question was PBMCs, obtained around atezolizumab (anti-PD-L1) treatment. All receptors derive from a man aged 55 to 70 with urothelial cancer.

The chain combines TRBV25-1 with TRBJ2-3; 9 nucleotides match TRBD1. The germline V gene encodes CDR1 MGHDK and CDR2 SYGVNS. Losses at the gene ends were 6 bases for V and 3 bases for J; bases not matched to a gene: 7. This CDR3 spans 15 amino acids. The CDR3 DNA reads TGTGCCAGCAGCGACCGGGACAGGGTGACAGATACGCAGTATTTT. This encodes CASSDRDRVTDTQYF.

The chain joins TRBV19 to TRBJ2-2, with D perhaps matching TRBD1 (6 bases). With 3 bases removed from V and 3 bases from J, the gap between germline ends came to 11 bases. CDR3 size: 15 residues. The germline gives CDR1 LNHDA, CDR2 SQIVND (reference sequence). CDR3 sequence (DNA): TGTGCCAGTAGTATTAGGCAGGGGTACACCGGGGAGCTGTTTTTT. It encodes CASSIRQGYTGELFF. Variable domain in full (rest from reference TRBV19 and TRBJ2-2): DGGITQSPKYLFRKEGQNVTLSCEQNLNHDAMYWYRQDPGQGLRLIYYSQIVNDFQKGDIAEGYSVSREKKESFPLTVTSAQKNPTAFYLCASSIRQGYTGELFFGEGSRLTVL.

The chain joins TRBV9 to TRBJ1-4; 7 bases agree with TRBD1. In germline, CDR1 is SGDLS, CDR2 YYNGEE. This CDR3 comprises 18 residues. The junction had 13 bases not matched to a gene; V was cut back by 0 bases and J by 5 bases. CDR3 sequence reads: CASSVGPRAGTANEKLFF. The CDR3 nucleotides read TGTGCCAGCAGCGTAGGACCAAGAGCCGGGACAGCAAATGAAAAACTGTTTTTT.

This chain links TRBV10-3 with TRBJ1-3; no reliable D call. V was cut by 3 bases and J by 0 bases, with 6 bases left in between. This CDR3 has 14 amino acids. Germline CDR1 is ENHRY and CDR2 is SYGVKD. CDR3 sequence: CAISDAGSGNTIYF. The CDR3 DNA reads as TGTGCCATCAGTGACGCCGGCTCTGGAAACACCATATATTTT.

DNA for the CDR3: TGTGCCTGGAGCGATACCGGGACAGGGAAGATCGACGAGCAGTACTTC. Translation gives CAWSDTGTGKIDEQYF. The genes are TRBV30 and TRBJ2-7, with 9 bases lining up with TRBD1. Germline V CDR1 and CDR2: GTSNPN, SVGIG (reference sequence). The CDR3 length is 16 residues. Trimming at V came to 3 bases and at J to 5 bases, leaving 14 bases not matched to a gene.

This clone turned up a few times. This same CDR3 is encoded by further DNA sequences in the sample. This chain joins TRBV15 and TRBJ1-4; possible D gene TRBD1, 6 bases. Germline V gene data show CDR1 as LNHNV and CDR2 as YYDKDF (reference sequence). The CDR3 totals 15 residues. V dropped 0 bases and J dropped 7 bases, with 12 bases sitting between them. In DNA, the CDR3 is TGTGCCACCAGCAGAGACGGGGGGCCTAGTGAAAAACTGTTTTTT. It yields the protein CATSRDGGPSEKLFF.

V and J are TRBV5-1 and TRBJ2-7; D might be TRBD2 (5 bases). Germline CDR1 is SGHRS and CDR2 is YFSETQ. Trimming removed 0 bases at V and 2 bases at J, with 12 bases between. The CDR3 has 15 amino acids. The CDR3 reads CASSLAGSETYEQYF. As DNA, the CDR3 is TGCGCCAGCAGCTTGGCAGGTAGCGAGACCTACGAGCAGTACTTC.

The gene calls are TRBV5-4 and TRBJ1-6; D call uncertain. V lost 4 bases and J 0 bases, leaving 8 bases between the germline ends. This CDR3 has 15 amino acids. Germline V gene lookup returns CDR1 SGHNT and CDR2 YYREEE (reference sequence). The CDR3 sequence: CASSHRSSYNSPLHF. As DNA, the CDR3 is TGTGCCAGCAGCCACAGAAGCTCCTATAATTCACCCCTCCACTTT.

This clone was found a few times. DNA for the CDR3: TGTGCCAGTAGTATAGAACAGACCCATTCACCCCTCCACTTT. Encoded protein: CASSIEQTHSPLHF. This sequence joins TRBV19 and TRBJ1-6; D unclear. The V end lost 0 bases, the J end lost 8 bases, and 8 bases lay between the germline ends. CDR1 is LNHDA, CDR2 SQIVND, per germline (reference sequence). The CDR3 totals 14 residues. Variable domain in full (rest from reference TRBV19 and TRBJ1-6): DGGITQSPKYLFRKEGQNVTLSCEQNLNHDAMYWYRQDPGQGLRLIYYSQIVNDFQKGDIAEGYSVSREKKESFPLTVTSAQKNPTAFYLCASSIEQTHSPLHFGNGTRLTVT.

This chain uses TRBV28 with TRBJ2-3, with 11 positions matching TRBD2. Germline V gene lookup returns CDR1 MDHEN and CDR2 SYDVKM. J lost 4 bases, V lost 0 bases, and 6 bases had no gene match. The CDR3 spans 17 residues. Here the CDR3 reads CASSLWSLAGGPDTQYF. CDR3 sequence (DNA): TGTGCCAGCAGTTTATGGAGCCTAGCGGGGGGCCCAGATACGCAGTATTTT.

The count of this clone is one. The chain uses TRBV6-1 and TRBJ2-7; TRBD1 matches at 7 bases. CDR3 size: 14 residues. Trimming at V came to 6 bases and at J to 0 bases, leaving 5 bases not matched to a gene. In germline, CDR1 is MNHNS, CDR2 SASEGT. In DNA form, the CDR3 reads TGTGCCAGCAGACAGGGGCACGACTCCTACGAGCAGTACTTC. Its translation is CASRQGHDSYEQYF.

The gene calls are TRBV6-6 and TRBJ2-5; no clear D. This CDR3 is 13 amino acids long. Trimming took 4 bases from V and 6 from J, leaving 12 bases between them. Germline V CDR1 and CDR2: MNHNY, SVGAGI (reference sequence). The CDR3 region is CASSSSGAQTQYF. In DNA, the CDR3 is TGTGCCAGCAGTTCCTCCGGAGCGCAGACCCAGTACTTC.

CDR3 loop: CASRLGQMNTEAFF. CDR3 DNA: TGTGCCAGCAGGCTCGGACAGATGAACACTGAAGCTTTCTTT. The chain carries TRBV2 and TRBJ1-1, with D maybe TRBD1 (6 bases). V was clipped by 6 bases and J by 0 bases, with 11 bases between them. CDR1 is SNHLY and CDR2 is FYNNEI in the germline V gene. The CDR3 is 14 residues long.

This clone appeared a single time. The V call is TRBV6-5, the J call TRBJ1-2, with 9 bases identical to TRBD1. The germline V gene has CDR1 MNHEY and CDR2 SVGAGI. Unmatched junction bases numbered 6, after V lost 5 bases and J lost 5 bases. CDR3 length equals 14 residues. Written as DNA, the CDR3 is TGTGCCAGCAGTGTAACAGGGGGCGGGTATGGCTACACCTTC. Translation: CASSVTGGGYGYTF.

V is TRBV4-1 and J is TRBJ2-1, with 10 bases matching TRBD2. The V and J ends lost 3 bases and 10 bases, in that order; junction bases with no gene match: 15. Per the germline V gene, CDR1 is MGHRA and CDR2 is YSYEKL. The CDR3 spans 17 residues. The CDR3 bases are TGCGCCAGCAGCCAGCAAGCCGCCCCTAGCGGGGGTGGGGAGCAGTTCTTC. Amino acids: CASSQQAAPSGGGEQFF.

This clone was picked up a small number of times. V and J are TRBV6-1 and TRBJ1-1, with 7 bases lining up with TRBD1. This CDR3 is built from 17 residues. CDR1 and CDR2 from the germline V gene are MNHNS and SASEGT. V shed 5 bases, J shed 5 bases, and the junction held 17 bases outside the gene matches. The CDR3 region has the DNA TGTGCCAGCAGTCAAGTAGCAGGGGGTTTGGGGGATACTGAAGCTTTCTTT. Its protein is CASSQVAGGLGDTEAFF.

The chain uses TRBV7-9 and TRBJ2-3; 9 positions match TRBD2. The CDR3 length is 16 residues. V lost 4 bases, J lost 2 bases, and 7 bases stayed unmatched. Germline loops: CDR1 SEHNR, CDR2 FQNEAQ (reference sequence). CDR3 DNA sequence: TGTGCCAGCAGCTCCCTAGCGGGGATGAACACAGATACGCAGTATTTT. Residues: CASSSLAGMNTDTQYF.

CDR3 DNA sequence: TGTGCCAGCAGAAGGACAAATTATTCCTACGAGCAGTACTTC. Protein: CASRRTNYSYEQYF. The V and J genes are TRBV6-1 and TRBJ2-7; weak D call: TRBD1 (5 bases). There are 14 residues in the CDR3. The germline V gene encodes CDR1 MNHNS and CDR2 SASEGT. The V gene lost 6 bases and the J gene lost 1 base, with 13 bases spanning the gap.

The V and J genes are TRBV5-1 and TRBJ2-3; possibly TRBD2 for D (6 bases). V lost 4 bases and J 0 bases, leaving 12 bases between the germline ends. Per the germline V gene, CDR1 is SGHRS and CDR2 is YFSETQ. The CDR3 contains 15 residues. Written as DNA, the CDR3 is TGCGCCAGCAGCCGCGGGACCCCGAGCACAGATACGCAGTATTTT. It codes for CASSRGTPSTDTQYF.

This chain uses TRBV7-2 with TRBJ1-1; D gene uncertain. From germline, CDR1 is SGHTA and CDR2 FQGNSA. CDR3 length equals 15 residues. V shed 1 base and J shed 1 base, with 10 bases lying between them. The CDR3 sequence: CASSLGGVGNTEAFF. In nucleotides, the CDR3 is TGTGCCAGCAGCTTAGGGGGAGTAGGGAACACTGAAGCTTTCTTT.

In nucleotides, the CDR3 is TGCGCCAGCAGCCAAGGAATACTAGCGGGGGACCCCACAGATACGCAGTATTTT. Its protein product is CASSQGILAGDPTDTQYF. The chain recombines TRBV4-1 with TRBJ2-3, with 11 bases aligning to TRBD2. CDR3 length equals 18 residues. The V segment lost 1 base and the J segment 2 bases; nucleotides outside the gene matches: 8. Germline CDR1 MGHRA, CDR2 YSYEKL.

This clone was seen just once. The junction differs from germline at one of its ends, possibly a read error. The chain couples TRBV7-7 to TRBJ2-1, with TRBD1 as a possible D gene (6 bases). The CDR3 loop spans 13 amino acids. Germline V gives CDR1 SSHAT, CDR2 FNYEAQ (reference sequence). CDR3 nucleotide sequence: TGTGCTAGCAGCTTAGCAGGGGTCGGGGAGCAGTTCTTC. Its translation: CASSLAGVGEQFF.

The V and J genes are TRBV9 and TRBJ2-3; weak D call: TRBD2 (7 bases). The germline CDR1 and CDR2 sequences are SGDLS and YYNGEE. The CDR3 is 16 residues long. V lost 3 bases, J lost 2 bases, and 16 bases lay in between. This chain's CDR3 is CASSGGRDTATDTQYF. The DNA for the CDR3 is TGTGCCAGCAGCGGGGGGAGGGACACTGCCACAGATACGCAGTATTTT. The full variable domain, with the rest looked up from reference TRBV9 and TRBJ2-3, is DSGVTQTPKHLITATGQRVTLRCSPRSGDLSVYWYQQSLDQGLQFLIQYYNGEERAKGNILERFSAQQFPDLHSELNLSSLELGDSALYFCASSGGRDTATDTQYFGPGTRLTVL.

This clone appeared a few times. V is TRBV2 and J is TRBJ2-1; TRBD1 aligns across 9 bases. The CDR3 extends over 15 amino acids. Germline V lookup: CDR1 SNHLY, CDR2 FYNNEI. V lost 8 bases, J lost 7 bases, and 12 bases stayed unmatched. CDR3 DNA sequence: TGTGCCAGCGGCGGCCGGGACAGGGAGGAGAATGAGCAGTTCTTC. It yields the protein CASGGRDREENEQFF.

The genes are TRBV27 and TRBJ1-4; 8 positions agree with TRBD1. The CDR3 has 16 amino acids. The germline gives CDR1 MNHEY, CDR2 SMNVEV (reference sequence). Losses at the gene ends were 3 bases for V and 7 bases for J; bases not matched to a gene: 10. The CDR3 here is CASSFDRGRFIEKLFF. The CDR3 DNA reads TGTGCCAGCAGTTTCGACAGGGGTCGCTTTATTGAAAAACTGTTTTTT.

V gene TRBV19 combines with J gene TRBJ2-7; no firm D call. With 6 bases removed from V and 8 bases from J, the gap between germline ends came to 14 bases. Germline-derived CDR1 and CDR2 are LNHDA and SQIVND (reference sequence). This CDR3 comprises 12 residues. The CDR3 here is CASRTTPFKQYF. CDR3 DNA: TGTGCCAGTAGAACTACACCGTTTAAGCAGTACTTC.

This chain joins TRBV19 and TRBJ2-1; maybe TRBD1 (5 bases). CDR1 and CDR2 (germline): LNHDA, SQIVND (reference sequence). CDR3 length equals 15 residues. V dropped 3 bases and J dropped 4 bases, with 13 bases sitting between them. The CDR3 nucleotides are TGTGCCAGTAGTATCCTCAGGGTAGGGTACAATGAGCAGTTCTTC. Translating it yields CASSILRVGYNEQFF.

V usage is TRBV11-2 and J usage is TRBJ1-6; possible D gene TRBD1, 5 bases. CDR1 is SGHAT, CDR2 FQNNGV, per germline. V dropped 1 base and J dropped 7 bases, with 8 bases sitting between them. The CDR3 is made up of 14 amino acids. The CDR3 nucleotides read TGTGCCAGCAGCTTAGCAGGGCGCAATTCACCCCTCCACTTT. Amino acid sequence: CASSLAGRNSPLHF.